This T cell receptor (beta chain) was profiled in a study of long-term antiretroviral therapy in people with HIV. The overall study: In the earliest collections, sampling predates the 2015 immediate-ART recommendation by about a decade.

Germline V gene sequence: CDR1 SGHVS, CDR2 FQNEAQ. V was clipped by 1 base and J by 6 bases, with 12 bases between them. The CDR3 extends over 15 amino acids. Running of the v3.0 immunoSEQ assay took place at survey level. Sequencing aimed at roughly 40,000-50,000 T-cell genomes per sample. Assay: immunoSEQ multiplex PCR; the TCRdb copy retains only in-frame clones and omits some. The repertoire consists of 25,000 to 35,000 clones, with approximately 84% occurring once and the leading ten covering 8% to 10%. For this clone: What it binds is not known.

General study results and limits: Subsequent to ART, diversity was augmented yet persisted below that of transplant donor controls. HIV repertoire CDR3 lengths ranged less widely than those of controls.

The J gene is TRBJ2-2, the V gene TRBV7-8; no clear D gene. The receptor comes from a woman between 45 and 65 years old with HIV. Sequenced material: unsorted PBMCs, taken 3.1 years after starting antiretroviral therapy. The CDR3 spells CASSLDPGVPGELFF. The DNA of the CDR3 is TGTGCCAGCAGCTTAGATCCGGGCGTCCCCGGGGAGCTGTTTTTT.